The rows below give T cell receptor beta chains drawn from one sample of a study of T-cell reconstitution after alpha-beta-depleted transplantation in children. TCRdb re-called the PCR reads through MiXCR, storing one row per CDR3 protein. The top ten hold roughly 40% of the sample, which has more than 300,000 distinct CDR3 sequences, under 20% seen once. The source material was PBMCs, mostly from graft donor cells, sampled 360 days after TCRalphabeta/CD19-depleted stem cell transplant. All receptors derive from a male patient between 2 and 15 years old who had a stem cell transplant for acute lymphoblastic leukemia, so the T cells may come from the graft donor. Both conserved end residues are part of each CDR3. The order of the fields is CDR3 length, D gene, clone size, V gene, J gene, CDR3 DNA, CDR3 protein. A D gene is named only where the DNA matches it firmly. Clone size, where shown, is once, few, many, or a class for clones that have expanded.

CDR3 length: 16; D gene: .; clone size: few; V gene: TRBV3-1; J gene: TRBJ2-1; CDR3 DNA: TGTGCCAGCAGCCACCCCAGGGTGAGCTCCTACAATGAGCAGTTCTTC; CDR3 protein: CASSHPRVSSYNEQFF
CDR3 length: 13; D gene: TRBD1; clone size: .; V gene: TRBV29-1; J gene: TRBJ2-5; CDR3 DNA: TGCAGCGTGAGGACAGGTGCCGAAGAGACCCAGTACTTC; CDR3 protein: CSVRTGAEETQYF
CDR3 length: 16; D gene: .; clone size: few; V gene: TRBV4-2; J gene: TRBJ2-7; CDR3 DNA: TGTGCCAGCAGCCAAGGACCGGGTTATAGCGGCTACGAGCAGTACTTC; CDR3 protein: CASSQGPGYSGYEQYF
CDR3 length: 19; D gene: TRBD2; clone size: .; V gene: TRBV11-1; J gene: TRBJ2-7; CDR3 DNA: TGTGCCAGCAGCTTAGCCGGCGGGACTAGCGGTAGTGACAGTTACGAGCAGTACTTC; CDR3 protein: CASSLAGGTSGSDSYEQYF
CDR3 length: 14; D gene: TRBD2; clone size: few; V gene: TRBV29-1; J gene: TRBJ2-2; CDR3 DNA: TGCAGCGTGGGGACTAGAGCGAACACCGGGGAGCTGTTTTTT; CDR3 protein: CSVGTRANTGELFF
CDR3 length: 16; D gene: TRBD2; clone size: .; V gene: TRBV12-3/TRBV12-4; J gene: TRBJ2-3; CDR3 DNA: TGTGCCAGCAGTTTAGGGGGACTAGCGGAGACAGATACGCAGTATTTT; CDR3 protein: CASSLGGLAETDTQYF
CDR3 length: 18; D gene: TRBD1; clone size: .; V gene: TRBV3-1; J gene: TRBJ2-7; CDR3 DNA: TGTGCCAGCAGCCAAGGGGACAGGGGGAGGCTATTAACCTACGAGCAGTACTTC; CDR3 protein: CASSQGDRGRLLTYEQYF
CDR3 length: 16; D gene: .; clone size: few; V gene: TRBV12-3/TRBV12-4; J gene: TRBJ2-7; CDR3 DNA: TGTGCCAGCAGTCCGGGACGACGACTGAGCTCCTACGAGCAGTACTTC; CDR3 protein: CASSPGRRLSSYEQYF
CDR3 length: 16; D gene: TRBD1; clone size: many; V gene: TRBV10-3; J gene: TRBJ2-3; CDR3 DNA: TGTGCCATCAGTGAATTCGGGACAGCTAGCACAGATACGCAGTATTTT; CDR3 protein: CAISEFGTASTDTQYF
CDR3 length: 15; D gene: .; clone size: once; V gene: TRBV11-1; J gene: TRBJ2-5; CDR3 DNA: TGTGCCAGCAGCCCGGGGGCCGGGGGACAAGAGACCCAGTACTTC; CDR3 protein: CASSPGAGGQETQYF
CDR3 length: 14; D gene: .; clone size: few; V gene: TRBV6-4; J gene: TRBJ2-1; CDR3 DNA: TGTGCCAGCAGAGAATCTTCTAGGGACTCTCAGCAGTTCTTC; CDR3 protein: CASRESSRDSQQFF
CDR3 length: 15; D gene: .; clone size: .; V gene: TRBV11-2; J gene: TRBJ2-3; CDR3 DNA: TGTGCCAGCAGCTTAGGGTGGTCGCGTGGAGATACGCAGTATTTT; CDR3 protein: CASSLGWSRGDTQYF
CDR3 length: 13; D gene: .; clone size: .; V gene: TRBV9; J gene: TRBJ1-1; CDR3 DNA: TGTGCCAGCAGCATCGGGATTGGCCCTGAAGCTTTCTTT; CDR3 protein: CASSIGIGPEAFF
CDR3 length: 14; D gene: .; clone size: .; V gene: TRBV30; J gene: TRBJ2-1; CDR3 DNA: TGTGCCCTAACCCAAGGGGCCGCTCACAATGAGCAGTTCTTC; CDR3 protein: CALTQGAAHNEQFF
CDR3 length: 15; D gene: TRBD2; clone size: .; V gene: TRBV13; J gene: TRBJ2-3; CDR3 DNA: TGTGCCACCAGAAGGAGCGGGAGGGTCACAGATACGCAGTATTTT; CDR3 protein: CATRRSGRVTDTQYF
CDR3 length: 16; D gene: .; clone size: .; V gene: TRBV19; J gene: TRBJ2-2; CDR3 DNA: TGTGCCAGTAGGAGAGAGAGGACTTCGAACACCGGGGAGCTGTTTTTT; CDR3 protein: CASRRERTSNTGELFF
CDR3 length: 14; D gene: .; clone size: .; V gene: TRBV20-1; J gene: TRBJ1-5; CDR3 DNA: TGCAGTGCTAGAGTCCCGGAGGGCAATCAGCCCCAGCATTTT; CDR3 protein: CSARVPEGNQPQHF
CDR3 length: 16; D gene: TRBD2; clone size: many; V gene: TRBV7-2; J gene: TRBJ2-5; CDR3 DNA: TGTGCCAGCAGCTTAGTCCAAGCGGGAGGGCCCTGGCCCCAGTACTTC; CDR3 protein: CASSLVQAGGPWPQYF
CDR3 length: 15; D gene: .; clone size: .; V gene: TRBV6-1; J gene: TRBJ1-6; CDR3 DNA: TGTGCCAGCAGTCAGAGGAGCTCCTATAATTCACCCCTCCACTTT; CDR3 protein: CASSQRSSYNSPLHF
CDR3 length: 15; D gene: TRBD2; clone size: few; V gene: TRBV28; J gene: TRBJ2-5; CDR3 DNA: TGTGCCAGCAGCCGGGACTATCATAAACAAGAGACCCAGTACTTC; CDR3 protein: CASSRDYHKQETQYF
CDR3 length: 12; D gene: .; clone size: few; V gene: TRBV12-3/TRBV12-4; J gene: TRBJ2-1; CDR3 DNA: TGTGCCAGCAGTTTCAACGGCCATGAGCAGTTCTTC; CDR3 protein: CASSFNGHEQFF
CDR3 length: 13; D gene: TRBD1; clone size: few; V gene: TRBV2; J gene: TRBJ2-7; CDR3 DNA: TGTGCCAGCAGTACAGGGGCCCCCTACGAGCAGTACTTC; CDR3 protein: CASSTGAPYEQYF
CDR3 length: 15; D gene: TRBD2; clone size: .; V gene: TRBV4-1; J gene: TRBJ2-1; CDR3 DNA: TGCGCCAGCAGCCAACCGGGACTAGCCTCCAATGAGCAGTTCTTC; CDR3 protein: CASSQPGLASNEQFF
CDR3 length: 15; D gene: .; clone size: .; V gene: TRBV6-5; J gene: TRBJ2-1; CDR3 DNA: TGTGCCAGCAGTTACTTTGTGGGCCATTACAATGAGCAGTTCTTC; CDR3 protein: CASSYFVGHYNEQFF
CDR3 length: 17; D gene: TRBD2; clone size: .; V gene: TRBV11-1; J gene: TRBJ2-2; CDR3 DNA: TGTGCCAGCAGCTCCCTAGAGGGACTAGTAACTTCCGGGGAGCTGTTTTTT; CDR3 protein: CASSSLEGLVTSGELFF
CDR3 length: 13; D gene: .; clone size: few; V gene: TRBV28; J gene: TRBJ2-7; CDR3 DNA: TGTGCCAGCAGGCGGGACAGCTCCTACGAGCAGTACTTC; CDR3 protein: CASRRDSSYEQYF
CDR3 length: 16; D gene: .; clone size: .; V gene: TRBV15; J gene: TRBJ2-1; CDR3 DNA: TGTGCCACCAGCAGAGATGGCGGGGTTTTCTACAATGAGCAGTTCTTC; CDR3 protein: CATSRDGGVFYNEQFF
CDR3 length: 14; D gene: .; clone size: few; V gene: TRBV20-1; J gene: TRBJ2-7; CDR3 DNA: TGCAGTGCTAGGATCGACCTAGGATCCTACGAGCAGTACTTC; CDR3 protein: CSARIDLGSYEQYF
CDR3 length: 16; D gene: .; clone size: many; V gene: TRBV7-2; J gene: TRBJ2-3; CDR3 DNA: TGTGCCAGCAGCCTCCTTGTAGTGGCGGGAACAGATACGCAGTATTTT; CDR3 protein: CASSLLVVAGTDTQYF
CDR3 length: 15; D gene: .; clone size: .; V gene: TRBV6-5; J gene: TRBJ1-1; CDR3 DNA: TGTGCCAGCAGTTACCCTCGTGACAGGAACACTGAAGCTTTCTTT; CDR3 protein: CASSYPRDRNTEAFF
CDR3 length: 13; D gene: .; clone size: .; V gene: TRBV2; J gene: TRBJ2-7; CDR3 DNA: TGTGCCAGCAGTGAAGCCACAGGCTACGAGCAGTACTTC; CDR3 protein: CASSEATGYEQYF
CDR3 length: 14; D gene: TRBD1; clone size: few; V gene: TRBV27; J gene: TRBJ2-4; CDR3 DNA: TGTGCCAGCAGTACCGGACAGGGGATAAACATTCAGTACTTC; CDR3 protein: CASSTGQGINIQYF